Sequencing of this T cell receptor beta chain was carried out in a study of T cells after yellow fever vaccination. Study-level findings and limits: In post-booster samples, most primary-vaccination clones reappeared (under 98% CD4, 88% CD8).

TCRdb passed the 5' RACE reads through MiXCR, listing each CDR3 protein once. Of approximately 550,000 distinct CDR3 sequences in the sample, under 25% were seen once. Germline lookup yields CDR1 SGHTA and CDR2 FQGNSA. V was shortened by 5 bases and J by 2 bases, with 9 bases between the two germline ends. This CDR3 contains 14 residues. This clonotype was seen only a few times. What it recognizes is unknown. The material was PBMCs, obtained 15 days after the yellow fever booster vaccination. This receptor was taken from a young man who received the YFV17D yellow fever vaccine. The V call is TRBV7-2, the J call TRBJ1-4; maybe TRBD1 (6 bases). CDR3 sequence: CASSPTGTNEKLFF. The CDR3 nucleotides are TGTGCCAGCAGCCCTACAGGGACTAATGAAAAACTGTTTTTT.